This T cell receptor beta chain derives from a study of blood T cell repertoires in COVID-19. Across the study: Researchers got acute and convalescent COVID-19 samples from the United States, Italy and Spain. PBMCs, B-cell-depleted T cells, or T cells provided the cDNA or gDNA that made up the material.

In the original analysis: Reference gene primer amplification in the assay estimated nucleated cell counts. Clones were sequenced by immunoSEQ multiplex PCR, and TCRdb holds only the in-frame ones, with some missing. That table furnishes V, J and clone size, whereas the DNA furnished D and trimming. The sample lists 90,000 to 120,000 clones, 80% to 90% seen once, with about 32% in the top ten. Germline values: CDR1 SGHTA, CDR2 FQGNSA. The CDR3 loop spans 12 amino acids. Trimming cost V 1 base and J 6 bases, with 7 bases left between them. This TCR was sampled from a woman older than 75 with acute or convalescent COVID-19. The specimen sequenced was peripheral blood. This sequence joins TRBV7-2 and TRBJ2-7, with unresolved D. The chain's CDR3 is CASSLVLSEQYF. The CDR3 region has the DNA TGTGCCAGCAGCTTAGTCCTGAGCGAGCAGTACTTC.